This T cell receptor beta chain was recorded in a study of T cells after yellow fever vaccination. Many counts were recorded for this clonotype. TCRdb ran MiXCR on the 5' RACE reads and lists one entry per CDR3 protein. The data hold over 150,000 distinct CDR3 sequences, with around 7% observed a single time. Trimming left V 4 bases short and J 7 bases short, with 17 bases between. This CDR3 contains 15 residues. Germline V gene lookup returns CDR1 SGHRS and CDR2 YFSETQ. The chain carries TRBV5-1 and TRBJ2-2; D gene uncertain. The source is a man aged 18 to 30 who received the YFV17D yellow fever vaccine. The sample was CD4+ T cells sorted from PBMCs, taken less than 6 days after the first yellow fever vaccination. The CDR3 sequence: CASSPGGYPYGELFF. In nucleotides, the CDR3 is TGCGCCAGCAGCCCTGGTGGCTACCCTTACGGGGAGCTGTTTTTT.